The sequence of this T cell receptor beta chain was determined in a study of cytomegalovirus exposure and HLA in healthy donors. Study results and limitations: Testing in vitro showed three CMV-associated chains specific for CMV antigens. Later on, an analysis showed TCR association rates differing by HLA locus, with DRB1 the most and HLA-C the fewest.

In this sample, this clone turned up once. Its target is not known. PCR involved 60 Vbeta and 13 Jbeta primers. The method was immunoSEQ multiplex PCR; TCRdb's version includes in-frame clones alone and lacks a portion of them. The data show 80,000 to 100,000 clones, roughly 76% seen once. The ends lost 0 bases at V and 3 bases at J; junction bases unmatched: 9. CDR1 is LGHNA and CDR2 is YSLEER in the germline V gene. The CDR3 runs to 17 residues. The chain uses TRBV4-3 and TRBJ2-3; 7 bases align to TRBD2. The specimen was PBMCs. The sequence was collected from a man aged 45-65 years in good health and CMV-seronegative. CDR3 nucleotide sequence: TGCGCCAGCAGCCAAGAAGTACGGGGGGTTATGACAGATACGCAGTATTTT. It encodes CASSQEVRGVMTDTQYF.